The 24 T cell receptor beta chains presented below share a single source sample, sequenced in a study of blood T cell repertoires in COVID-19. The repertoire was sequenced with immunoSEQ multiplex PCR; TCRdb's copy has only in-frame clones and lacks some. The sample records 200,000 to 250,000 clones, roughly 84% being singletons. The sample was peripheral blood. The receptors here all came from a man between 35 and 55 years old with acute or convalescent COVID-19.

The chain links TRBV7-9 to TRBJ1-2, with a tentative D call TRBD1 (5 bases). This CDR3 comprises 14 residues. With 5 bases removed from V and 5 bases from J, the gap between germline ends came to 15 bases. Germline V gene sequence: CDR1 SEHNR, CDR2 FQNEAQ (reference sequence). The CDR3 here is CASSPQTDGYGYTF. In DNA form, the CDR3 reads TGTGCCAGCAGCCCGCAGACAGATGGGTATGGCTACACCTTC. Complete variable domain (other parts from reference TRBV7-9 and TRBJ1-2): DTGVSQNPRHKITKRGQNVTFRCDPISEHNRLYWYRQTLGQGPEFLTYFQNEAQLEKSRLLSDRFSAERPKGSFSTLEIQRTEQGDSAMYLCASSPQTDGYGYTFGSGTRLTVV.

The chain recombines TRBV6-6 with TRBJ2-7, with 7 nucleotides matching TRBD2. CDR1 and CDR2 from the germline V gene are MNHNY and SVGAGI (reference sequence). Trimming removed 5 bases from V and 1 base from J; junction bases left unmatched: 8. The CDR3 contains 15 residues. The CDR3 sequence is CASSTGGSSSYEQYF. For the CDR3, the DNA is TGTGCCAGCAGTACGGGGGGTAGTTCTTCCTACGAGCAGTACTTC.

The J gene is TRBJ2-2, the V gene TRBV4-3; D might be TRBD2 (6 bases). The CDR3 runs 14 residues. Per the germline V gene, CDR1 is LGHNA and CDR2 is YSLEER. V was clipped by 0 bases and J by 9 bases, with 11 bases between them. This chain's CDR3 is CASSQEGGRRELFF. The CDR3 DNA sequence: TGCGCCAGCAGCCAAGAGGGGGGACGGCGGGAGCTGTTTTTT.

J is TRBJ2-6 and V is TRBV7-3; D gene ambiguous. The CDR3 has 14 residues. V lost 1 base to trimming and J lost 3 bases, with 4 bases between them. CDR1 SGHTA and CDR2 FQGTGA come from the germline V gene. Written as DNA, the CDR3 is TGTGCCAGCAGCTTAAGGAGTGGGGCCAACGTCCTGACTTTC. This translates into CASSLRSGANVLTF.

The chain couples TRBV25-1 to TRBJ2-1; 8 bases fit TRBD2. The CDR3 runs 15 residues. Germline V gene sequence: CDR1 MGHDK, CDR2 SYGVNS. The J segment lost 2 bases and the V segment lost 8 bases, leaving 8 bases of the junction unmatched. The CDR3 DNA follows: TGTGCCAGCGGCCCCCTAGCGGGCGCCTACAATGAGCAGTTCTTC. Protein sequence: CASGPLAGAYNEQFF.

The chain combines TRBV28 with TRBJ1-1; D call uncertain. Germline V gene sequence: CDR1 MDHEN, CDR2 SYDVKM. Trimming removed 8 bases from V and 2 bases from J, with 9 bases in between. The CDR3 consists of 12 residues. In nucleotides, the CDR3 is TGTGCCAGCGAACAGATAAACACTGAAGCTTTCTTT. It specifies CASEQINTEAFF.

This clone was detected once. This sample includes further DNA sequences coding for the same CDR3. This CDR3 reads CASSLGQLNYGYTF. The DNA of the CDR3 is TGCGCCAGCAGCTTGGGACAACTTAACTATGGCTACACCTTC. The chain employs TRBV5-1 and TRBJ1-2; D gene ambiguous. Per the germline V gene, CDR1 is SGHRS and CDR2 is YFSETQ. The CDR3 consists of 14 residues. Deletions cut 0 bases from V and 1 base from J, with 7 bases between.

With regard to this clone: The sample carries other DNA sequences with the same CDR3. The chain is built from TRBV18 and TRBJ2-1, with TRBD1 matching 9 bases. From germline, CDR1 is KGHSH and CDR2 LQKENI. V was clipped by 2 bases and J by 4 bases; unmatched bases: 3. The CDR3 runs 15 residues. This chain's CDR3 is CASSPGTGPYNEQFF. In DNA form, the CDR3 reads TGTGCCAGCTCACCAGGGACAGGGCCTTACAATGAGCAGTTCTTC.

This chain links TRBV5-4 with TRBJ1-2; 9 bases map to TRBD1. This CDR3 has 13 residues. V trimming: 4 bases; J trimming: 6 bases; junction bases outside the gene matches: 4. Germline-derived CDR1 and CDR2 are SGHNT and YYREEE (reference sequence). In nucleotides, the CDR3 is TGTGCCAGCAGCAGAAGACAGGGGGATGGCTACACCTTC. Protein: CASSRRQGDGYTF.

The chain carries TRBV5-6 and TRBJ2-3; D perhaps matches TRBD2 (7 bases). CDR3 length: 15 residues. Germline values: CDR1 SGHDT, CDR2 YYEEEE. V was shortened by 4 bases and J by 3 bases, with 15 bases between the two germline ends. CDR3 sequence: CASSGGGGGTDTQYF. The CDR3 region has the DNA TGTGCCAGCAGCGGGGGGGGCGGCGGGACAGATACGCAGTATTTT.

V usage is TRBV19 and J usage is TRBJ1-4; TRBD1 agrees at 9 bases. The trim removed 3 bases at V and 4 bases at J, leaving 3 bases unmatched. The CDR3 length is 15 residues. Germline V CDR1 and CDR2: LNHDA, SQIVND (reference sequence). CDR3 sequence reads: CASSILGQGNEKLFF. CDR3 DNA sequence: TGTGCCAGTAGTATCTTGGGACAGGGTAATGAAAAACTGTTTTTT.

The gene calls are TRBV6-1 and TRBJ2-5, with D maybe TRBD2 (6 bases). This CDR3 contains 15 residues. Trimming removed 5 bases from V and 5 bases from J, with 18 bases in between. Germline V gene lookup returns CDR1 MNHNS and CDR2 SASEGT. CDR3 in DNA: TGTGCCAGCAGTACCGTCGGACTATTACGGGAGACCCAGTACTTC. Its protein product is CASSTVGLLRETQYF.

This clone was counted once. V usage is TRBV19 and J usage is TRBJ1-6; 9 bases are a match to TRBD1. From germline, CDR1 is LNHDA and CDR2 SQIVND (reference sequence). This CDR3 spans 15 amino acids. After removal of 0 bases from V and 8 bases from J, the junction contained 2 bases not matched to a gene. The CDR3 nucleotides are TGTGCCAGTAGTATAGAACAGGGGGCGGATTCACCCCTCCACTTT. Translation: CASSIEQGADSPLHF.

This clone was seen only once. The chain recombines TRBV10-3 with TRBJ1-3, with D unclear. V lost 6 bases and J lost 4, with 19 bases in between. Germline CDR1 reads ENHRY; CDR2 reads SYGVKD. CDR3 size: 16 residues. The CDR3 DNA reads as TGTGCCATCAGCCCTTGGGAGGCCAAAAAGGGAAACACCATATATTTT. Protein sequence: CAISPWEAKKGNTIYF.

CDR3 in DNA: TGTGCCAGCAGCCGGGATCCCGGCCCATTCGGCTACACCTTC. Its translation: CASSRDPGPFGYTF. V usage is TRBV6-5 and J usage is TRBJ1-2, with no clear D. CDR3 length: 14 residues. The V and J ends lost 6 bases and 8 bases respectively, with 19 bases between them. Germline assignment: CDR1 MNHEY and CDR2 SVGAGI.

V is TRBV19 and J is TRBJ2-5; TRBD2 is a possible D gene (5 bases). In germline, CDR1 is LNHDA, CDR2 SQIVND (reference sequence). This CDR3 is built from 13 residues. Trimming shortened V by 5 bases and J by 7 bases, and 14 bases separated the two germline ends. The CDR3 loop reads CASSPWGAGTQYF. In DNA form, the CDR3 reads TGTGCCAGTAGTCCATGGGGTGCGGGGACCCAGTACTTC.

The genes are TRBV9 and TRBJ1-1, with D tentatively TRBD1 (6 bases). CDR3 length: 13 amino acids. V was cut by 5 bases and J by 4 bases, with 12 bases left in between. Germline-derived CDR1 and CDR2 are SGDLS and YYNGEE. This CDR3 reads CASSSTGPTEAFF. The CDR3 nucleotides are TGTGCCAGCAGTAGTACAGGGCCCACTGAAGCTTTCTTT.

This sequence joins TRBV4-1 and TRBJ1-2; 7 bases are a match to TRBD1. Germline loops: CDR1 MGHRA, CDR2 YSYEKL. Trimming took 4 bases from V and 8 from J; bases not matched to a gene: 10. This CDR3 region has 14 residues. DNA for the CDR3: TGCGCCAGCAGCCGGGCCCTAACAGGGGACGGCTACACCTTC. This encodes CASSRALTGDGYTF.

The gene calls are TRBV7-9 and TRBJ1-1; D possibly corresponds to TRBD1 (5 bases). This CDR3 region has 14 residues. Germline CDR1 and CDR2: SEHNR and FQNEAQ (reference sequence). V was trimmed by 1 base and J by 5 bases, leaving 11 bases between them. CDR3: CASSLDGDWTEAFF. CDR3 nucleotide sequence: TGTGCCAGCAGCTTAGATGGGGACTGGACTGAAGCTTTCTTT.

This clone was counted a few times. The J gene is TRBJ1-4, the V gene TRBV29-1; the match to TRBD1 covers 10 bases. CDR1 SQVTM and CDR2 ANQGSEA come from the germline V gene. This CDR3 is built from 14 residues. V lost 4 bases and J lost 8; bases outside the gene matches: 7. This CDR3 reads CSVARQGAEEKLFF. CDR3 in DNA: TGCAGCGTTGCCCGACAGGGGGCGGAAGAAAAACTGTTTTTT.

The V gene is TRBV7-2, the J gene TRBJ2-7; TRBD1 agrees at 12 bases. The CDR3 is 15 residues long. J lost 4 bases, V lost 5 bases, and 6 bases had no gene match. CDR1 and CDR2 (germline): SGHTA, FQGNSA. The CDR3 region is CASSTGTGGVYEQYF. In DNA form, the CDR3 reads TGTGCCAGCAGCACCGGGACAGGGGGCGTTTACGAGCAGTACTTC.

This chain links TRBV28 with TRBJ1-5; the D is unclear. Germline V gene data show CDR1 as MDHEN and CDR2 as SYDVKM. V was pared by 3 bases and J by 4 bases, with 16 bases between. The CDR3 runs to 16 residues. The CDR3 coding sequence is TGTGCCAGCAGTTTCTTTCCGGGGAGAGGTAATCAGCCCCAGCATTTT. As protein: CASSFFPGRGNQPQHF.

CDR3 coding DNA: TGTGCCAGCAGCGTTAAGACACCCCAGGGGGAAAAACTGTTTTTT. It encodes CASSVKTPQGEKLFF. The V call is TRBV7-6, the J call TRBJ1-4; TRBD1 might be the D (6 bases). The V gene's germline CDR1 is SGHVS and CDR2 FNYEAQ. This CDR3 spans 15 amino acids. Trimming shortened V by 5 bases and J by 8 bases, and 18 bases separated the two germline ends.

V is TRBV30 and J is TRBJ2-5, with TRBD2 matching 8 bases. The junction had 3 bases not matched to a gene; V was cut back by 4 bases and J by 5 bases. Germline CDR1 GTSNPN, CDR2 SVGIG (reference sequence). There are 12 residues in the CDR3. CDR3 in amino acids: CAWKAGVETQYF. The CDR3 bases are TGTGCCTGGAAAGCGGGGGTGGAGACCCAGTACTTC.